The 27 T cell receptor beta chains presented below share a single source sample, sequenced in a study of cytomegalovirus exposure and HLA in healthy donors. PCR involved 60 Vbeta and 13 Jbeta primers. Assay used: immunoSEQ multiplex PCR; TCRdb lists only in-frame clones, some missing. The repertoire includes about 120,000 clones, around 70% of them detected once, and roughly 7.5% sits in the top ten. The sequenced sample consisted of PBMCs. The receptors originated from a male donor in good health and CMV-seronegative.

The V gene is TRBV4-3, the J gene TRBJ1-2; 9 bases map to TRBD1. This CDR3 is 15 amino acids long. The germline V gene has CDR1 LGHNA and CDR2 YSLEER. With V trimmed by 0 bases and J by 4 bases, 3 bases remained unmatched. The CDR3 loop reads CASSQDPGQGYGYTF. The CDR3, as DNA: TGCGCCAGCAGCCAAGACCCGGGACAGGGCTATGGCTACACCTTC.

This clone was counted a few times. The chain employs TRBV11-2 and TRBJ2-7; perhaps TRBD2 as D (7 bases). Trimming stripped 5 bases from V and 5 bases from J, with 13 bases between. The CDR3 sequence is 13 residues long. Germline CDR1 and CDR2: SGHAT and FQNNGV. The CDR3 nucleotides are TGTGCCAGCAGCCCGGGGAGGGGGGACGAGCAGTACTTC. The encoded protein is CASSPGRGDEQYF.

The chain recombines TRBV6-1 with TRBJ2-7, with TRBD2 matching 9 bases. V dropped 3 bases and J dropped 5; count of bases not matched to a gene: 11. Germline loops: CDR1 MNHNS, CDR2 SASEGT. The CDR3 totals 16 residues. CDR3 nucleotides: TGTGCCAGCAGTGATAGGGTTAGCGGGAGTAGCGACGAGCAGTACTTC. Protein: CASSDRVSGSSDEQYF.

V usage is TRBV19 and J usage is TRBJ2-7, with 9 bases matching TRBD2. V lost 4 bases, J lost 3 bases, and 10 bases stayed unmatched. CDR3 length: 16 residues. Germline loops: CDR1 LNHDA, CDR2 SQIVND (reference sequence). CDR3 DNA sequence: TGTGCCAGTAGTACCCTTTGGACTAGCGCCTACTACGAGCAGTACTTC. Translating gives CASSTLWTSAYYEQYF.

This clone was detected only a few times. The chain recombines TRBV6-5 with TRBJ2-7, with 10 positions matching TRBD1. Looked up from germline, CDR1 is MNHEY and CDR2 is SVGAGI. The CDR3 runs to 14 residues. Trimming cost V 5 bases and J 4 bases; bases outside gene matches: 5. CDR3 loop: CASSPSGQGYEQYF. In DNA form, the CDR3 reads TGTGCCAGCAGTCCTTCGGGACAGGGGTACGAGCAGTACTTC.

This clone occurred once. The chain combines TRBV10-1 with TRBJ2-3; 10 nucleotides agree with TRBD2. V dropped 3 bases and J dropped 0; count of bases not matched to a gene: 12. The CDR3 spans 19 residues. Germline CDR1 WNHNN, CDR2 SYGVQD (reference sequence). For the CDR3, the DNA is TGCGCCAGCAGTGAAGCGGGTCTAGCGGGGGCCCCTAGCACAGATACGCAGTATTTT. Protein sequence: CASSEAGLAGAPSTDTQYF.

CDR3 sequence (DNA): TGTGCCACCACCCCCCGGGAAAACTATGGCTACACCTTC. Amino acids: CATTPRENYGYTF. This sequence joins TRBV30 and TRBJ1-2; D is uncertain. Per the germline V gene, CDR1 is GTSNPN and CDR2 is SVGIG (reference sequence). The CDR3 extends over 13 amino acids. Trimming took 8 bases from V and 2 from J, leaving 15 bases between them.

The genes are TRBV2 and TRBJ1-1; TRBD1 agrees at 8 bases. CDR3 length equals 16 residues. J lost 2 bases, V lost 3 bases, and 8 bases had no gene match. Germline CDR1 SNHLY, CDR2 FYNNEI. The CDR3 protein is CASSDTGGSVNTEAFF. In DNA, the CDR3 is TGTGCCAGCAGTGATACAGGGGGGAGTGTAAACACTGAAGCTTTCTTT.

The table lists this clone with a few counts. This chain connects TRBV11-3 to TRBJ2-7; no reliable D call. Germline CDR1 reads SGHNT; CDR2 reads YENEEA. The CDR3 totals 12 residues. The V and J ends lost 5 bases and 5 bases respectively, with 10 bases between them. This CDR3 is CASSHGPNEQYF. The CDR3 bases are TGTGCCAGCAGCCATGGGCCGAACGAGCAGTACTTC.

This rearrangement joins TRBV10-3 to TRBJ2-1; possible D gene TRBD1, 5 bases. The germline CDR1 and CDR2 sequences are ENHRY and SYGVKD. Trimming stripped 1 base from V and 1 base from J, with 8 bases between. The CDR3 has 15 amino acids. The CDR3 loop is CAISELAGSYNEQFF. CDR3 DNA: TGTGCCATCAGTGAGTTGGCAGGGTCCTACAATGAGCAGTTCTTC.

This CDR3 reads CASTPRTGNTGELFF. CDR3 nucleotide sequence: TGTGCCAGTACCCCAAGGACAGGGAACACCGGGGAGCTGTTTTTT. The chain joins TRBV19 to TRBJ2-2; TRBD1 matches 7 bases. CDR3 length: 15 residues. Germline V gives CDR1 LNHDA, CDR2 SQIVND (reference sequence). The V segment lost 7 bases and the J segment 1 base; nucleotides outside the gene matches: 6. Filled out from reference TRBV19 and TRBJ2-2, the complete variable domain reads DGGITQSPKYLFRKEGQNVTLSCEQNLNHDAMYWYRQDPGQGLRLIYYSQIVNDFQKGDIAEGYSVSREKKESFPLTVTSAQKNPTAFYLCASTPRTGNTGELFFGEGSRLTVL.

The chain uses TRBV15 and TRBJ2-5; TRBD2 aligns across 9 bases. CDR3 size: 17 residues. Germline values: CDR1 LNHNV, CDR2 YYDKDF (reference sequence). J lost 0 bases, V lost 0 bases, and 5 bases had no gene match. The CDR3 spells CATSRDRTSGYQETQYF. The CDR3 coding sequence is TGTGCCACCAGCAGAGATCGAACTAGCGGGTACCAAGAGACCCAGTACTTC. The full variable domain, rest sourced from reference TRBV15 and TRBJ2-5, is DAMVIQNPRYQVTQFGKPVTLSCSQTLNHNVMYWYQQKSSQAPKLLFHYYDKDFNNEADTPDNFQSRRPNTSFCFLDIRSPGLGDTAMYLCATSRDRTSGYQETQYFGPGTRLLVL.

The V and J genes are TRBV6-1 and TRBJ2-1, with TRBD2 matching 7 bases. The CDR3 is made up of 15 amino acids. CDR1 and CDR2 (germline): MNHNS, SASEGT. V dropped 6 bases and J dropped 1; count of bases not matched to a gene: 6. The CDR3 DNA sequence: TGTGCCAGCAGAAGCAGCGGGAATTCCTACAATGAGCAGTTCTTC. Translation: CASRSSGNSYNEQFF.

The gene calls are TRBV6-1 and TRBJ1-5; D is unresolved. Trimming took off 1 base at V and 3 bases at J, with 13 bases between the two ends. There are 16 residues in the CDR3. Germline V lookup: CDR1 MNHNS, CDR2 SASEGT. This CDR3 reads CASSEVRGRYNQPQHF. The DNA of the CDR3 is TGTGCCAGCAGTGAAGTGAGAGGTCGGTACAATCAGCCCCAGCATTTT.

The CDR3 coding sequence is TGTGCCAGCAGTTTGGGCGGGAGTAGGTCCTACGAGCAGTACTTC. This gives the protein CASSLGGSRSYEQYF. The chain carries TRBV28 and TRBJ2-7, with 7 bases matching TRBD2. With 3 bases clipped from V and 1 base from J, the junction kept 6 bases outside the gene matches. This CDR3 spans 15 amino acids. Germline V CDR1 and CDR2: MDHEN, SYDVKM.

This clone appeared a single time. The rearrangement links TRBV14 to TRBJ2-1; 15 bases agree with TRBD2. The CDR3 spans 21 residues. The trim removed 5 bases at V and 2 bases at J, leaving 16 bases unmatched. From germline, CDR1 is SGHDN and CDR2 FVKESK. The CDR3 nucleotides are TGTGCCAGCAGCTTACGCGGACTAGCGGGGGGGCCTGGATTCACCTACAATGAGCAGTTCTTC. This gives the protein CASSLRGLAGGPGFTYNEQFF.

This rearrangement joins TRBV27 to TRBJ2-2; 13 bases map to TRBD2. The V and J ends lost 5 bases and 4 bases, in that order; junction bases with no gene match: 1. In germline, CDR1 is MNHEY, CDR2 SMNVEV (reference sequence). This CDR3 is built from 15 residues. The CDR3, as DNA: TGTGCCAGCAGTAGGACTAGCGGGAGCACCGGGGAGCTGTTTTTT. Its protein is CASSRTSGSTGELFF.

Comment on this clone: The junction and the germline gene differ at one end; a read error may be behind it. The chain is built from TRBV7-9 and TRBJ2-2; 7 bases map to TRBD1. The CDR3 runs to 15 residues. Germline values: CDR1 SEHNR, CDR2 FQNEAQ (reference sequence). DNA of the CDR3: TGTACCAGCAGACTTCAGGGGGAGAACACCGGGGAGCTGTTTTTT. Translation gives CTSRLQGENTGELFF.

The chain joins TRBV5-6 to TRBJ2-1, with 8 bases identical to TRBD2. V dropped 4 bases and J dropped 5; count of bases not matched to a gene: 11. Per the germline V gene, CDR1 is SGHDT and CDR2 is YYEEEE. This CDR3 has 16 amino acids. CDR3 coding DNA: TGTGCCAGCAGCGCGGCTAGCGGGTGGTCCAACAATGAGCAGTTCTTC. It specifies CASSAASGWSNNEQFF. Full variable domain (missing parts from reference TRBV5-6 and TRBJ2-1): DAGVTQSPTHLIKTRGQQVTLRCSPKSGHDTVSWYQQALGQGPQFIFQYYEEEERQRGNFPDRFSGHQFPNYSSELNVNALLLGDSALYLCASSAASGWSNNEQFFGPGTRLTVL.

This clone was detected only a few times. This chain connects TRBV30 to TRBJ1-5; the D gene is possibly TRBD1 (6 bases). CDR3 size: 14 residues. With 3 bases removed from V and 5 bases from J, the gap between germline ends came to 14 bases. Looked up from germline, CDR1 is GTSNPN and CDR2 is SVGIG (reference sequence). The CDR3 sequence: CAWSRGAKDQPQHF. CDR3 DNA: TGTGCCTGGAGCCGGGGGGCGAAGGATCAGCCCCAGCATTTT.

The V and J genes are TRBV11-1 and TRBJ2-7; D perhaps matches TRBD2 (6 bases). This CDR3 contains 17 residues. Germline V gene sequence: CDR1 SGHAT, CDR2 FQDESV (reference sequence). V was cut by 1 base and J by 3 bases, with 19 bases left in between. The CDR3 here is CASSLDPAEEEGYEQYF. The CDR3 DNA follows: TGTGCCAGCAGCTTAGACCCTGCCGAAGAGGAGGGCTACGAGCAGTACTTC.

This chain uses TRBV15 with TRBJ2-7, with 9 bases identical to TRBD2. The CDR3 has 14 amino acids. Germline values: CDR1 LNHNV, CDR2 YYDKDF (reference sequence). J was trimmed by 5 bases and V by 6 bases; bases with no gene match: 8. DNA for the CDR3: TGTGCCACCAGACTAGCGGGTATCCCTAACGAGCAGTACTTC. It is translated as CATRLAGIPNEQYF.

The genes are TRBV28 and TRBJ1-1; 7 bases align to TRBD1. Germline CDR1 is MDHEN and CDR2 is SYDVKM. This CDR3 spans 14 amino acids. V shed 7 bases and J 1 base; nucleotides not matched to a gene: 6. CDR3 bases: TGTGCCAGCAACCTGAGGGGGCAGAACACTGAAGCTTTCTTT. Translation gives CASNLRGQNTEAFF.

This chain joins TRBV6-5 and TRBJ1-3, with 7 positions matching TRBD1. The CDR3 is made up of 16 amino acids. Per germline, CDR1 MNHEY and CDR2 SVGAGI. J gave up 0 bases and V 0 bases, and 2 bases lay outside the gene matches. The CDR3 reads CASSYSNRGSGNTIYF. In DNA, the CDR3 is TGTGCCAGCAGTTACTCGAACAGGGGCTCTGGAAACACCATATATTTT.

The CDR3 DNA is TGTGCCAGCAGCTTGGGTCGCAGGGATGGCTACACCTTC. Its protein is CASSLGRRDGYTF. The rearrangement links TRBV5-4 to TRBJ1-2; maybe TRBD1 (5 bases). Germline-derived CDR1 and CDR2 are SGHNT and YYREEE (reference sequence). Trimming took 0 bases from V and 6 from J, leaving 9 bases between them. CDR3 length: 13 residues.

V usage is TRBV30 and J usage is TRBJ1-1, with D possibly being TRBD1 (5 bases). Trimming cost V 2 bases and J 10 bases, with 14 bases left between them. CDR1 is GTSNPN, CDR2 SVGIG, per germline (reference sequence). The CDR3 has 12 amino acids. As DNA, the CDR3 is TGTGCCTGGAGTCGACTTCAGGGAGGAGCTTTCTTT. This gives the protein CAWSRLQGGAFF.

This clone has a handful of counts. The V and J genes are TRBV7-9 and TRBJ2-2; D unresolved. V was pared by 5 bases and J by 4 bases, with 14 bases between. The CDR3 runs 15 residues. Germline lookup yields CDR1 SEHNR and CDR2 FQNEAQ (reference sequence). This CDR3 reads CASSQTTSGTGELFF. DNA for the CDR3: TGTGCCAGCAGCCAAACTACCTCGGGCACCGGGGAGCTGTTTTTT.